The rows below give T cell receptor beta chains drawn from one sample of a study of synovial regulatory T cells in juvenile arthritis. Sequencing was performed with immunoSEQ multiplex PCR; in TCRdb, only in-frame clones are kept and a portion is missing. This sample contains about 2,400 clones. The source material was Treg cells from the synovium. Receptors were obtained from a donor younger than 30 with juvenile idiopathic arthritis. The CDR3 runs from the conserved cysteine through the conserved F or W. Clone size is given as how often the clone was seen (once, few, many) or a class if it is expanded.

size: medium-sized; V: TRBV25-1; J: TRBJ2-3; CDR3: CASRVSGKGTDTQYF
size: medium-sized; V: TRBV5-1; J: TRBJ2-1; CDR3: CASSHEAGGYNEQFF
size: medium-sized; V: TRBV11-1; J: TRBJ1-4; CDR3: CASSWGSHEKLFF
size: medium-sized; V: TRBV6-6; J: TRBJ1-5; CDR3: CASSPELGGSQPQHF
size: medium-sized; V: TRBV11-3; J: TRBJ2-1; CDR3: CASSFRSWSPYNEQFF
size: medium-sized; V: TRBV2; J: TRBJ2-5; CDR3: CASSAQETQYF
size: large; V: TRBV6-1; J: TRBJ2-3; CDR3: CASSGGILPDTQYF
size: medium-sized; V: TRBV5-1; J: TRBJ1-2; CDR3: CASRENYGYTF
size: medium-sized; V: TRBV5-6; J: TRBJ2-1; CDR3: CASSAAVVGDLMSHNEQFF
size: medium-sized; V: TRBV9; J: TRBJ2-1; CDR3: CASSVFSGGTYNEQFF
size: medium-sized; V: TRBV5-5; J: TRBJ2-6; CDR3: CASSYSGANVLTF
size: medium-sized; V: TRBV30; J: TRBJ1-2; CDR3: CAWSIPLGGQTGSFDGYTF
size: medium-sized; V: TRBV19; J: TRBJ1-5; CDR3: CASSPNIMGGQPQHF
size: medium-sized; V: TRBV6-1; J: TRBJ2-3; CDR3: CASSEVRKSSGDTQYF
size: medium-sized; V: TRBV14; J: TRBJ1-2; CDR3: CASSQILIGSGGYTF
size: medium-sized; V: TRBV5-5; J: TRBJ1-6; CDR3: CASTNRPTGDSSPLHF
size: medium-sized; V: TRBV10-3; J: TRBJ1-1; CDR3: CAISESYGYFAEAFF
size: medium-sized; V: TRBV29-1; J: TRBJ2-3; CDR3: CSAAGTSGSSTDTQYF
size: medium-sized; V: TRBV10-2; J: TRBJ2-2; CDR3: CASLFSGSITGELFF
size: medium-sized; V: TRBV4-1; J: TRBJ1-3; CDR3: CASSHPGGQSDTIYF
size: medium-sized; V: TRBV11-2; J: TRBJ2-1; CDR3: CASSRPLTSRRVNEQFF
size: medium-sized; V: TRBV18; J: TRBJ2-7; CDR3: CASSPGLAAYEQYF
size: medium-sized; V: TRBV4-1; J: TRBJ2-2; CDR3: CASSQDPSSANTGELFF
size: medium-sized; V: TRBV5-1; J: TRBJ1-2; CDR3: CASSLGDSGYGYTF
size: medium-sized; V: TRBV27; J: TRBJ2-1; CDR3: CASTSMKAGSIDNEQFF
size: medium-sized; V: TRBV10-3; J: TRBJ1-5; CDR3: CAISLDRGNQPQHF
size: medium-sized; V: TRBV5-1; J: TRBJ2-7; CDR3: CASSLWAQGGREQYF
size: medium-sized; V: TRBV5-1; J: TRBJ2-5; CDR3: CASTTQGLAGGETQYF